Listed here is a single T cell receptor beta chain. The antigen is not known. The sample is drawn from a study of cytomegalovirus exposure and HLA in healthy donors. General study findings and limits: TCR beta chains numbering under 200 were designated cytomegalovirus-associated.

The PCR used 60 Vbeta and 13 Jbeta primers. Assay used: immunoSEQ multiplex PCR; TCRdb lists only in-frame clones, some missing. The sample records more than 100,000 clones, 70% to 80% being singletons. This CDR3 has 15 amino acids. Losses at the gene ends were 3 bases for V and 7 bases for J; bases not matched to a gene: 8. CDR1 is LNHDA, CDR2 SQIVND, per germline (reference sequence). Source material: PBMCs. The chain has TRBV19 and TRBJ1-3, with 8 nucleotides matching TRBD1. This receptor was obtained from a woman in her thirties or forties in good health and CMV-seropositive. CDR3 protein: CASSIERDRTNTIYF. The CDR3 DNA reads TGTGCCAGTAGTATCGAACGGGACAGGACTAACACCATATATTTT. Full variable domain (rest looked up from reference TRBV19 and TRBJ1-3): DGGITQSPKYLFRKEGQNVTLSCEQNLNHDAMYWYRQDPGQGLRLIYYSQIVNDFQKGDIAEGYSVSREKKESFPLTVTSAQKNPTAFYLCASSIERDRTNTIYFGEGSWLTVV.